This T cell receptor (beta chain) emerged from a study of cytomegalovirus exposure and HLA in healthy donors. Study context: Unique TCR beta sequences numbering around 110 million came from around 180 million T cells in an earlier analysis.

J gave up 0 bases and V 4 bases, and 8 bases lay outside the gene matches. Germline V gene sequence: CDR1 SGHKS, CDR2 YYEKEE (reference sequence). The CDR3 extends over 16 amino acids. General study points: In an earlier analysis, productive rearrangement rates for most beta V segments clustered near 87% or 30%.

For this clone: Its target is not known.

PCR amplification relied on 60 Vbeta primers (plus 13 Jbeta primers). Assay: immunoSEQ multiplex PCR; the TCRdb copy retains only in-frame clones and omits some. Of about 200,000 clones listed, about 70% are singletons. The sequence was collected from a woman aged 25-40 years in good health and CMV-seronegative. Specimen: PBMCs. The chain couples TRBV5-5 to TRBJ2-5; TRBD2 matches at 8 bases. CDR3: CASSPGGGGHQETQYF. CDR3 DNA sequence: TGTGCCAGCAGCCCTGGGGGCGGGGGGCACCAAGAGACCCAGTACTTC. Using reference TRBV5-5 and TRBJ2-5 for the parts outside the CDR3, the full variable domain is DAGVTQSPTHLIKTRGQQVTLRCSPISGHKSVSWYQQVLGQGPQFIFQYYEKEERGRGNFPDRFSARQFPNYSSELNVNALLLGDSALYLCASSPGGGGHQETQYFGPGTRLLVL.